This T cell receptor beta chain was obtained from a study of beta chain features in type 1 diabetes. About the research overall: What patients shared with healthy donors was a similar profile of age, gender and cell yields.

Concerning this clone: Antigen unknown.

Sorting with CD45RO/CCR7/CD25/CD127/CD95/CD27 yielded naive, central memory, regulatory and stem-like memory CD4+ cells. Of the isolated RNA, all was reverse transcribed, and so the sequenced material was expressed TCRB transcripts. Sequenced by immunoSEQ multiplex PCR; TCRdb stores in-frame clones only, minus some. The sample shows around 310,000 clones, roughly 13% of them seen only once. The J segment lost 1 base and the V segment lost 0 bases, leaving 2 bases of the junction unmatched. This CDR3 is built from 15 residues. Germline CDR1 is MNHEY and CDR2 is SVGAGI. The study, taken as a whole, reports: TCRB CDR3s from Type 1 diabetes patients were moderately but significantly shorter in all four CD4+ subsets. The naive, central memory and Treg TCRB repertoires looked more alike in patients than they did in healthy donors. Still unanswered here is whether HLA type influences TCRB rearrangement.

This receptor was identified in a woman aged 18-30 years with type 1 diabetes. This chain joins TRBV6-5 and TRBJ1-1; 7 positions agree with TRBD1. The sample was naive CD4+ T cells from blood. DNA of the CDR3: TGTGCCAGCAGTTACTCGACAGGGCCGAACACTGAAGCTTTCTTT. Its translation is CASSYSTGPNTEAFF.